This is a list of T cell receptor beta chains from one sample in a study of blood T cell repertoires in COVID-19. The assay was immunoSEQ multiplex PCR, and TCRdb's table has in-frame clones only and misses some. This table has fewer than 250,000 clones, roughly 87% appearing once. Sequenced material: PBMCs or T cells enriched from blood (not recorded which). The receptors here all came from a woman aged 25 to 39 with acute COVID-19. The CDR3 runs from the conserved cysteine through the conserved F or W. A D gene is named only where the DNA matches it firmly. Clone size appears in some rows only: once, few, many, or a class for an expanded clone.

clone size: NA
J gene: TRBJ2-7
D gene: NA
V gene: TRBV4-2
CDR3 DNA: TGTGCCAGCAGCCAAGGACTAGTCGCCTACGAGCAGTACTTC
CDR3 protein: CASSQGLVAYEQYF

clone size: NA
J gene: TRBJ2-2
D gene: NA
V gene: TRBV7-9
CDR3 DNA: TGTGCCAGCAGCCGGCGTCGTCCCGAGGGCGGGGAGCTGTTTTTT
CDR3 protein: CASSRRRPEGGELFF

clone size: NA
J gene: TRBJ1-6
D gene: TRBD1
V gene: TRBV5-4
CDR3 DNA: TGTGCCAGCAGTCAGGACAGGGGCCCAGGTTCACCCCTCCACTTT
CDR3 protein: CASSQDRGPGSPLHF

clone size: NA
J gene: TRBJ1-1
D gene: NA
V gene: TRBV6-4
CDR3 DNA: TGTGCCAGCAGTGACTCGGTCCGAACTAGCTCTGAAGCTTTCTTT
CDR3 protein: CASSDSVRTSSEAFF

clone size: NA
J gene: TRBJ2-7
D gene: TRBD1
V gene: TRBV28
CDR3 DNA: TGTGCCAGCAGTTCCCGGGACAGGGTGTACGAGCAGTACTTC
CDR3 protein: CASSSRDRVYEQYF

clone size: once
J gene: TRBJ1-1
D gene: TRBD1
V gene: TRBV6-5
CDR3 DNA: TGTGCCAGCAGTACCTACAGGGGACGCACTGAAGCTTTCTTT
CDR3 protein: CASSTYRGRTEAFF

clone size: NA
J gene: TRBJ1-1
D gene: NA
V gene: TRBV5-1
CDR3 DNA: TGCGCCAGCAGCTTGTTCCAGAACACTGAAGCTTTCTTT
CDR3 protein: CASSLFQNTEAFF

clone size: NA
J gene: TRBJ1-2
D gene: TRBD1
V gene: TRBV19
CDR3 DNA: TGTGCCAGTAACGGACAGGGGTACAACTATGGCTACACCTTC
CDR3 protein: CASNGQGYNYGYTF

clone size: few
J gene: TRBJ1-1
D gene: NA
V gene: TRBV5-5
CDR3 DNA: TGTGCCAGCAGTTTTGGACGGGACGGGGGCACTGAAGCTTTCTTT
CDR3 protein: CASSFGRDGGTEAFF

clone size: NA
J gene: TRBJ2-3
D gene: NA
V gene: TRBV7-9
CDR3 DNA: TGTGCCAGCAGCGCCTCGGACAGACTTCCATATACGCAGTATTTT
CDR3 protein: CASSASDRLPYTQYF

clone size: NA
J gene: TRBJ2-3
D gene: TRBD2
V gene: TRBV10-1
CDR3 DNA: TGCGCCAGCAGCCCGCGACTAGCGGGGACCACAGATACGCAGTATTTT
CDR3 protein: CASSPRLAGTTDTQYF

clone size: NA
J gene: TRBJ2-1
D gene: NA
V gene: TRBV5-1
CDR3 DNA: TGCGCCAGCAGCCAGGGGGTGCGGGGCCCCTACAATGAGCAGTTCTTC
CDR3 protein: CASSQGVRGPYNEQFF

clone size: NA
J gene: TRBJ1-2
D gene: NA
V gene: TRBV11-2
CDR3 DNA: TGTGCCAGCAGCCCTATCCCCCTTAGCGGCTACACCTTC
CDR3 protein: CASSPIPLSGYTF

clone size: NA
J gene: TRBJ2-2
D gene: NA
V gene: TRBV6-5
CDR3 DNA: TGTGCCAGCAGATTTAGCACCGGGGAGCTGTTTTTT
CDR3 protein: CASRFSTGELFF

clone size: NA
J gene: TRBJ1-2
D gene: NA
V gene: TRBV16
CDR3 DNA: TGTGCCAGCAGCCTCCCAGGGCAGTTTGGCTACACCTTC
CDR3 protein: CASSLPGQFGYTF

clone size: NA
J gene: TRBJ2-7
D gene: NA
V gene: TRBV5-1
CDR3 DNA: TGCGCCAGCAGCCCAGTGGGCACCTACGAGCAGTACTTC
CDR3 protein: CASSPVGTYEQYF

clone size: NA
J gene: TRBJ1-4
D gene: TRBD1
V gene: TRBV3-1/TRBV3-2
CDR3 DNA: TGTGCCAGCAGCCGGACAGGGCCGAATGAAAAACTGTTTTTT
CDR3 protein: CASSRTGPNEKLFF

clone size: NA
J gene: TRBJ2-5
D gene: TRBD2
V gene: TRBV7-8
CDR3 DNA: TGTGCCAGCAGCCGCTCAACTAGCGGGCCCCAAGAGACCCAGTACTTC
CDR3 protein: CASSRSTSGPQETQYF

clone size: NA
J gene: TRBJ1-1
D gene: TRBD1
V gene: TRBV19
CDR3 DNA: TGTGCCAGGCCGACAGGGGGGAACACTGAAGCTTTCTTT
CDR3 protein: CARPTGGNTEAFF

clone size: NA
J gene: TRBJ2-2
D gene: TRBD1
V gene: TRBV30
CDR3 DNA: TGTGCCTGGGGGGGACAGGGGTACACCGGGGAGCTGTTTTTT
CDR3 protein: CAWGGQGYTGELFF